The next 14 T cell receptor beta chains were all read from a single sample in a study of shared clonotypes between healthy human individuals. Only in-frame clones appear in the TCRdb table, and some are missing; sequencing was by immunoSEQ multiplex PCR. The sample has over a million clones; under 80% are singletons. The specimen was memory CD4+ T cells sorted from blood. Subset meaning: CD45RA-negative fraction. The receptors were gathered from a young man in good health.

This clone was counted a few times. V gene TRBV4-1 combines with J gene TRBJ1-2; tentatively, D is TRBD1 (5 bases). Trimming took 1 base from V and 8 from J, leaving 17 bases between them. Per germline, CDR1 MGHRA and CDR2 YSYEKL. The CDR3 spans 15 residues. For the CDR3, the DNA is TGCGCCAGCAGCCAAGTTTCCCGGGACCCGCAAGGCTACACCTTC. Encoded protein: CASSQVSRDPQGYTF.

The chain couples TRBV7-6 to TRBJ2-7, with TRBD2 matching 9 bases. Looked up from germline, CDR1 is SGHVS and CDR2 is FNYEAQ. There are 14 residues in the CDR3. V was clipped by 2 bases and J by 4 bases; unmatched bases: 3. The CDR3 region is CASSLIAGGYEQYF. The CDR3 DNA reads TGTGCCAGCAGCTTAATTGCGGGAGGGTACGAGCAGTACTTC.

DNA of the CDR3: TGTGCCAGCAGCCATGGACAGGCCTACGAGCAGTACTTC. It specifies CASSHGQAYEQYF. V usage is TRBV5-4 and J usage is TRBJ2-7; TRBD1 agrees at 7 bases. V was pared by 4 bases and J by 2 bases, with 3 bases of the junction left unmatched. Germline V gene sequence: CDR1 SGHNT, CDR2 YYREEE (reference sequence). This CDR3 has 13 amino acids.

The chain combines TRBV18 with TRBJ2-5; 10 nucleotides agree with TRBD1. This CDR3 region has 14 residues. The germline V gene has CDR1 KGHSH and CDR2 LQKENI. The V segment lost 4 bases and the J segment 5 bases; nucleotides outside the gene matches: 4. Written as DNA, the CDR3 is TGTGCCAGCTCACGGGACAGGGGCGGTGAGACCCAGTACTTC. Amino acids: CASSRDRGGETQYF.

This clone was counted at least ten times. This chain links TRBV19 with TRBJ2-3; 8 bases are a match to TRBD1. Germline V gene data show CDR1 as LNHDA and CDR2 as SQIVND (reference sequence). The V gene end was trimmed by 6 bases and the J gene end by 3 bases; junction bases not matched to a gene: 5. This CDR3 contains 14 residues. Here the CDR3 reads CASRTGVSTDTQYF. For the CDR3, the DNA is TGTGCCAGTAGGACAGGGGTTTCGACAGATACGCAGTATTTT.

The CDR3 DNA sequence: TGTGCCTGGAGCGGACGACAGGGACATGGCTACACCTTC. Translating gives CAWSGRQGHGYTF. The chain carries TRBV30 and TRBJ1-2, with 7 positions matching TRBD1. This CDR3 region has 13 residues. CDR1 and CDR2 (germline): GTSNPN, SVGIG (reference sequence). V lost 3 bases and J lost 6; bases outside the gene matches: 7.

This clone was detected only a few times. Additional DNA sequences in this sample encode the identical CDR3. V is TRBV2 and J is TRBJ1-2, with D perhaps matching TRBD1 (5 bases). Trimming pared 4 bases from V and 7 bases from J, leaving 7 bases between. Germline CDR1 reads SNHLY; CDR2 reads FYNNEI. CDR3 length: 11 residues. CDR3 residues: CASSVRGGYTF. The CDR3 coding sequence is TGTGCCAGCAGTGTGAGGGGTGGCTACACCTTC.

This rearrangement joins TRBV6-6 to TRBJ2-2, with unresolved D. With 0 bases removed from V and 2 bases from J, the gap between germline ends came to 10 bases. Germline assignment: CDR1 MNHNY and CDR2 SVGAGI (reference sequence). The CDR3 length is 16 residues. The CDR3 loop reads CASSYSAVDNTGELFF. The CDR3 nucleotides are TGTGCCAGCAGTTACTCGGCGGTAGATAACACCGGGGAGCTGTTTTTT.

In its sample, this clone was seen many times. The chain couples TRBV27 to TRBJ1-2, with D hard to call. Trimming removed 2 bases at V and 2 bases at J, with 6 bases between. Germline lookup yields CDR1 MNHEY and CDR2 SMNVEV (reference sequence). There are 13 residues in the CDR3. CDR3 in DNA: TGTGCCAGCAGTTTAAGGGCGAACTATGGCTACACCTTC. It encodes CASSLRANYGYTF.

The V call is TRBV6-6, the J call TRBJ2-7; D is possibly TRBD1 (6 bases). There are 15 residues in the CDR3. Germline V lookup: CDR1 MNHNY, CDR2 SVGAGI (reference sequence). Trimming stripped 4 bases from V and 3 bases from J, with 16 bases between. The CDR3 DNA follows: TGTGCCAGCAGTTCGTACGGGACATTCGGCTACGAGCAGTACTTC. It codes for CASSSYGTFGYEQYF.

This clone was seen a single time. The chain joins TRBV7-9 to TRBJ1-1, with D possibly matching TRBD1 (5 bases). Trimming took off 2 bases at V and 0 bases at J, with 16 bases between the two ends. In germline, CDR1 is SEHNR, CDR2 FQNEAQ (reference sequence). The CDR3 runs to 17 residues. The CDR3: CASSLFQGGLMNTEAFF. The CDR3, as DNA: TGTGCCAGCAGCTTATTCCAGGGTGGATTGATGAACACTGAAGCTTTCTTT.

The chain joins TRBV7-9 to TRBJ2-2, with 9 bases that match TRBD2. The CDR3 has 18 residues. V was clipped by 0 bases and J by 5 bases; unmatched bases: 10. Germline-derived CDR1 and CDR2 are SEHNR and FQNEAQ (reference sequence). This CDR3 reads CASSLAGTSSRKTGELFF. The CDR3 DNA reads TGTGCCAGCAGCTTAGCGGGGACTAGCTCTCGGAAGACCGGGGAGCTGTTTTTT.

This clone was recorded once. This rearrangement joins TRBV10-3 to TRBJ2-2; TRBD1 matches at 11 bases. The V segment lost 7 bases and the J segment 5 bases; nucleotides outside the gene matches: 9. The CDR3 extends over 16 amino acids. Germline values: CDR1 ENHRY, CDR2 SYGVKD. The CDR3 DNA reads as TGTGCCATCACCCCCGGGACAGGGGGAGGTACCGGGGAGCTGTTTTTT. Translation: CAITPGTGGGTGELFF.

This clone showed up just a few times. This chain links TRBV4-1 with TRBJ1-2; no clear D gene. V lost 1 base and J 8 bases, leaving 14 bases between the germline ends. The length of the CDR3 is 14 residues. CDR1 is MGHRA and CDR2 is YSYEKL in the germline V gene. The CDR3 DNA sequence: TGCGCCAGCAGCCAAGGTCTATTAGGGAAGGGCTACACCTTC. Translated, it gives CASSQGLLGKGYTF.